This TCR beta chain appears in the sequencing data of a study of cytomegalovirus exposure and HLA in healthy donors (TCRdb year 2017). Looking at the study overall: In an earlier analysis of about 560 of the donors, about 260 Gb of sequence data and just under 120 million unique TCR beta sequences from roughly 180 million T cells were reported. Around 330 gigabases of sequencing data and around 80 million unique TCR sequences made up an early release that covered 500 to 700 HLA-typed donors. Among the roughly 400 genotyped donors, approximately 76% belonged to the genetic ancestry cluster associated with self-reported Caucasian donors. The study aimed to test whether signatures of past pathogen exposure could be identified by cataloging public T cell receptors. The study used immunosequencing to profile the T cell repertoires of 600 to 850 subjects and linked those repertoires to cytomegalovirus serostatus. In addition to the first cohort of 666 subjects, a separate validation cohort of approximately 110 different subjects was used. To predict cytomegalovirus infection status, the study brought together high-throughput TCR immunosequencing, statistical association of individual TCRs with disease status, and machine learning. In a later analysis, previously published TCR beta repertoires from about 640 donors were re-analyzed and high-resolution HLA genotyping was added so that TCR occurrence patterns could be studied. Rather than using new phenotypic data, the later analysis identified candidate immune exposures from TCR beta sequences and from how often those sequences occurred across donors. An earlier analysis of around 580 of the donors used high-throughput TCR beta sequencing to judge whether each TCR beta V gene segment behaved as functional or pseudogenic. Donor age, sex, ethnicity and CMV serostatus were collected together with the repertoire data. A later genetic analysis took genome-wide SNP genotypes for about 65% of the 666 donors and used that subset as a discovery cohort. All discovery cohort repertoires had been generated on a single sequencing platform. Both class I and class II loci were covered by HLA typing, at four-digit resolution. The number of typed donors differed by locus: about 620-640 for A, B, C, DRB1 and DQB1; 500 to 550 for DQA1; approximately 600 for DPA1; and roughly 470 for DPB1. A handful of DR-DQ haplotypes were handled as single units for association and clustering because linkage in the cohort was strong. Across approximately 400 genotyped donors of the cohort, an average of about 200,000 unique TCR beta nucleotide sequences per donor were sequenced, and around 20% of those sequences were non-productive.

Broad study findings and their caveats: HLA typing was unavailable for some donors at each locus, so association tests used only the typed subset. When HLA alleles, especially DR and DQ, strongly co-occurred, TCR associations were difficult to assign to individual alleles. Roughly 17 rarely observed V segments, including chromosome 9 orphons, were excluded from the earlier analysis of a few hundred of the donors because counts were too low. According to the authors, the approach could potentially be generalized to other disease states and immunological phenotypes. Several of the top co-occurrence clusters appeared to be linked to parvovirus B19, influenza, CMV and Epstein-Barr virus, according to a later analysis. Three of the identified cytomegalovirus-associated TCR beta chains were confirmed in vitro to be specific for cytomegalovirus antigens. A further reported finding was that TCR beta sequences accurately predicted the HLA-A and HLA-B alleles for most subjects in the first cohort. A total of roughly 160 TCR beta chains were listed by the study as associated with cytomegalovirus. Correlated functional status among segregating V segments might be attributable to linkage disequilibrium, but an unknown experimental factor could not be ruled out. In a later genetic analysis, fewer N-insertions in productive TCRs were reported among donors in an Asian-associated ancestry cluster than the 666-donor mean. While some public TCRs were present in many individuals, most TCR sequences turned up only very rarely across donors. In a later analysis, HLA-associated TCR beta chains showed more clonal expansion and lower generation probabilities than non-associated chains that were equally common. In a later analysis, the rate of TCR association differed among HLA loci, with DRB1 alleles having the most associated TCRs and HLA-C alleles having the fewest. In this cohort, only TCR beta chains were sequenced, and detectable features were limited by the absence of alpha or paired-chain data. The classifier was reported to diagnose cytomegalovirus status with high specificity and sensitivity in both the original cohort and the validation cohort. A later analysis found that most CMV-associated TCR beta chains appeared HLA-restricted, with HLA associations seemingly driven largely by CMV exposure. In a later genetic analysis, a missense DCLRE1C variant was associated with V-gene and J-gene trimming of TCR beta chains, and the association was replicated in an independent cohort. A cluster of highly shared sequence variants was judged likely to be a technical artifact of the sequencing pipeline. In a later analysis, some 17,000 TCR beta sequences were associated with specific HLA alleles at a false discovery rate of 0.05. The presence/absence analyses assumed that sequencing depth was roughly uniform across donors, and that assumption may not be true. In an earlier analysis of 587 of the donors, most TCR beta V segments appeared in productive rearrangements about 87% or about 30% of the time, broadly matching IMGT annotations. CMV serostatus was the only immune exposure information available for the cohort. The 87-base-pair reads could not distinguish some IMGT-functional V segments, including TRBV6-2 and TRBV6-3, so those segments were excluded.

The library was prepared using the immunoSEQ multiplex PCR assay. The multiplex PCR relied on a mix of 60 forward primers for TCR Vbeta segments and 13 reverse primers for TCR Jbeta segments. The CDR3 region of rearranged TCR beta genes was amplified from genomic DNA with a multiplex PCR assay. Amplified TCR beta libraries were sequenced as 87-base-pair reads on the Illumina HiSeq System. Regarding the original processing steps: In a later analysis, roughly 80 million unique TCR beta chains were counted across the 500 to 850 repertoires, and some 10 million of these chains were shared by at least two donors. Raw reads were error-corrected and collapsed into unique sequences by a nearest-neighbor algorithm in which closely related sequences were merged to remove PCR and sequencing errors. V, D and J gene segments were assigned by aligning CDR3 sequences to IMGT reference sequences. For a sequence to be retained, at least a six-nucleotide match to both a V gene segment and a J gene segment was required. Rearrangements were classified as productive when the CDR3 lacked stop codons and remained in frame with V and J, and all other rearrangements were classified as non-productive. CDR3 was defined by IMGT convention, running from the second conserved V-encoded cysteine to the conserved J-encoded phenylalanine. The earlier analysis of some 600 of the donors excluded sequences that lacked an unambiguous match to a single V gene segment. In an earlier analysis of some 590 of the donors, a V segment was called functional when productive rearrangements were above 56.7%, and segregating when the standard deviation between donors exceeded 5%. A statistical classification framework was built for diagnosing cytomegalovirus status from the catalog of TCR beta chain sequences. In a later analysis, TCR nucleotide sequences were compared against IMGT/GENE-DB human TR gene sequences so that V and J genes could be assigned. In a later analysis, CDR3 sequences and most-parsimonious VDJ recombination scenarios were assigned using the TCRdist pipeline. In a later analysis, each TCR beta chain was defined by its CDR3 amino acid sequence together with its V-gene family, and reads without a unique V-gene family were excluded. A later analysis removed several hundred highly shared, low-generation-probability nucleotide sequences to deal with suspected cross-contamination and a sequencing artifact. In a later analysis, a clonal expansion index was calculated for each public chain from normalized within-repertoire ranks of inferred template counts. A later analysis computed generation probabilities with a VDJ recombination model fitted to out-of-frame rearrangements, and checked the results against IGoR. Hypergeometric tests were used in a later analysis to score TCR-TCR, TCR-HLA and TCR-CMV co-occurrence, with a repertoire-size bias correction applied to the TCR pairs. In a later analysis, false discovery rates were estimated by permuting HLA or CMV assignments 20 times. In a later analysis, co-occurring TCRs were grouped with DBSCAN, and TCRdist sequence similarity was added when clustering was performed within HLA-allele-positive subsets. Co-occurrence clustering excluded repertoires with fewer than 30,000 or more than 120,000 public chains, plus five with anomalous nucleotide sharing. Here the immuneACCESS table is served through TCRdb, limited to in-frame sequences with V and J called. Missing clones are a known gap in these copies; in checked studies unresolved V genes cover under half, and the rest lacks a known reason. Clonal size and the V and J genes are those of that table, whereas D and trimming came from the DNA. This sample comprises around 120,000 clones, 65% to 85% of them detected only once. The ten most abundant clones make up less than 0.25% of the sample.

Comments on this clone: Its antigen target is currently unknown. No much larger clone exists at a distance of one base, and base qualities are not known.

There are 17 amino acids in the CDR3, from cysteine to phenylalanine inclusive. The CDR3 DNA has 51 bases and is translated from base 1. Germline trimming amounts to 0 bases on V and 5 bases on J, with 8 as the count of junction bases outside the gene matches. Via the germline V gene, CDR1 is SGHVS and CDR2 FNYEAQ. In total, about 650 healthy bone marrow donors made up the cohort. At the time of sampling, every cohort member was nominally healthy, though immune exposures that went unrecorded were likely present. The donor was CMV seronegative and was included in the group of about 400 seronegative cohort members. Each donor provided a peripheral blood sample, and peripheral blood mononuclear cells were used for TCR beta sequencing. The Qiagen DNeasy Blood Extraction Kit was used to extract genomic DNA from the blood cell samples.

The sample was PBMCs. In this chain, TRBV7-6 is recombined with TRBJ2-1, with 9 central nucleotides matching TRBD2. The clonotype originates from a man aged 45-65 years in good health and CMV-seronegative. DNA sequence: TGTGCCAGCAGCTTAGCGCACTGGATAGCGGGAGACAATGAGCAGTTCTTC. Its translation reads: CASSLAHWIAGDNEQFF.